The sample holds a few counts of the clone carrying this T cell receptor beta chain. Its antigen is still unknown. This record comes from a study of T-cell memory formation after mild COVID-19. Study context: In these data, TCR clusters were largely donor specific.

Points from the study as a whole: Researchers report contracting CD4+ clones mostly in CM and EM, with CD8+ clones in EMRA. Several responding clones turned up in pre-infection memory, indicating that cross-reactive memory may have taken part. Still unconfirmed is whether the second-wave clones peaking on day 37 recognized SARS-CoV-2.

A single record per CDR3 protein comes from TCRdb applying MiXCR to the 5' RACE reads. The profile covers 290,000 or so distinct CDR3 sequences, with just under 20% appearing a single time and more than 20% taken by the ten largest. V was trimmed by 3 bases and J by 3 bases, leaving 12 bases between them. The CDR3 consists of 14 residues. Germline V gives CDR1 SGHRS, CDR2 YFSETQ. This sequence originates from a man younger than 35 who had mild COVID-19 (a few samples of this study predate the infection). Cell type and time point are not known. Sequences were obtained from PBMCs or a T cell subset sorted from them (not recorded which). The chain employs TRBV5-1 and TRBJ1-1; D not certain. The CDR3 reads CASSSTSWDTEAFF. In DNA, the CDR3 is TGCGCCAGCAGCTCGACAAGTTGGGACACTGAAGCTTTCTTT.